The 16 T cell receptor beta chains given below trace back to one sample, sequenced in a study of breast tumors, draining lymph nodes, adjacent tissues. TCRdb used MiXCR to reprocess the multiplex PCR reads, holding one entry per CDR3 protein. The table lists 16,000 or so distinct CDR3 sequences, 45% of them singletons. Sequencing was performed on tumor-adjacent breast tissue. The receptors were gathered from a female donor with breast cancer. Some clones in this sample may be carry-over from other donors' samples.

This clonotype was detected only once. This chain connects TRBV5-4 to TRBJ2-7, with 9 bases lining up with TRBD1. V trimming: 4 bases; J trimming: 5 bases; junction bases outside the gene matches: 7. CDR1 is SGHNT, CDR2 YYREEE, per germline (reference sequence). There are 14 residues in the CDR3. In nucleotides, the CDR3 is TGTGCCAGCAGCCCGGGGACAGGGTCCAACGAGCAGTACTTC. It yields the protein CASSPGTGSNEQYF.

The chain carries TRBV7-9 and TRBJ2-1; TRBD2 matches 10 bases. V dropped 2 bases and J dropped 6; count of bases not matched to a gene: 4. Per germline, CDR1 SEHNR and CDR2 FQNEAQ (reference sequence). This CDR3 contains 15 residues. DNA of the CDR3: TGTGCCAGCAGCTTACTAGCGGGAGAACCCAATGAGCAGTTCTTC. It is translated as CASSLLAGEPNEQFF.

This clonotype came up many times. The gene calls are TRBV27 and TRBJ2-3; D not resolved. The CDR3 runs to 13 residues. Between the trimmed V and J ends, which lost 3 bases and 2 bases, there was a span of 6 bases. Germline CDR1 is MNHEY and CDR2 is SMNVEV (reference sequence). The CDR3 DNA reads TGTGCCAGCAGTTTGATGGTCACAGATACGCAGTATTTT. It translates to CASSLMVTDTQYF.

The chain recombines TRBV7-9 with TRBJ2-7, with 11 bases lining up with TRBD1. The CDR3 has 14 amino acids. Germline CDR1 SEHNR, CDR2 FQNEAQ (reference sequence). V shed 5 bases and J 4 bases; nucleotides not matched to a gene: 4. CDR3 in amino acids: CASSHRDRGYEQYF. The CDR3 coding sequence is TGTGCCAGCAGCCACCGGGACAGGGGGTACGAGCAGTACTTC.

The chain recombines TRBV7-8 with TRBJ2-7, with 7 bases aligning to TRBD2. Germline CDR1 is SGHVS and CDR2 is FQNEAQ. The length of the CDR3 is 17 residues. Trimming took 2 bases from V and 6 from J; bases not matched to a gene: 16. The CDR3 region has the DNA TGTGCCAGCAGCTTAACCGGGAAGACTAGCAGAGGGTCCGAGCAGTACTTC. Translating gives CASSLTGKTSRGSEQYF. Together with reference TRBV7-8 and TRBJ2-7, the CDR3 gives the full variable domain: GAGVSQSPRYKVAKRGQDVALRCDPISGHVSLFWYQQALGQGPEFLTYFQNEAQLDKSGLPSDRFFAERPEGSVSTLKIQRTQQEDSAVYLCASSLTGKTSRGSEQYFGPGTRLTVT.

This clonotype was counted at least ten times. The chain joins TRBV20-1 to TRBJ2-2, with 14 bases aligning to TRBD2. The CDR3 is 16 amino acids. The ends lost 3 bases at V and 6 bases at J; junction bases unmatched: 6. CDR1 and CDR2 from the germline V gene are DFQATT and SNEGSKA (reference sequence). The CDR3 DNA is TGCAGTGCTAGGGTGACTAGCGGGAGGGCACCCGGGGAGCTGTTTTTT. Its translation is CSARVTSGRAPGELFF.

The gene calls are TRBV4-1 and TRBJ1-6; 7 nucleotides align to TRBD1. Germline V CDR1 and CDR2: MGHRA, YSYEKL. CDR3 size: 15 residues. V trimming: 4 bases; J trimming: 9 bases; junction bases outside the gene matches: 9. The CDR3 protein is CASSLGQTGSSPLHF. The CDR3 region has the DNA TGCGCCAGCAGCCTCGGACAGACAGGGAGTTCACCCCTCCACTTT.

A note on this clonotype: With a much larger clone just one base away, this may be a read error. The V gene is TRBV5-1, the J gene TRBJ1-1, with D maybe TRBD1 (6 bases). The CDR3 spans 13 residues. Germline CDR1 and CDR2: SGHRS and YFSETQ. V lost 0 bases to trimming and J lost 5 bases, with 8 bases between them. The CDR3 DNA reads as TGCGCCAGCAGCTTGGACAGGGCGACTGAAGCTTTCTTT. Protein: CASSLDRATEAFF.

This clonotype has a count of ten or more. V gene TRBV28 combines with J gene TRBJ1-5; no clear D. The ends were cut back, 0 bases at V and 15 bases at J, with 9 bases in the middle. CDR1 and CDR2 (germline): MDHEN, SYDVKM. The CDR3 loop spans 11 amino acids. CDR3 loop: CASSLWGSGHF. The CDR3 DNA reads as TGTGCCAGCAGTTTATGGGGGTCCGGGCATTTT.

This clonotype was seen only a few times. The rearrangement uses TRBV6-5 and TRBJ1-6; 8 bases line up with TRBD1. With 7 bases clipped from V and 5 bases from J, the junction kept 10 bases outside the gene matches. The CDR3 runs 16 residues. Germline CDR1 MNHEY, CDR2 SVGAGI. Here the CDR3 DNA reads TGTGCCAGCAACCTGGGACAGGCCAGGCATAATTCACCCCTCCACTTT. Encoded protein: CASNLGQARHNSPLHF.

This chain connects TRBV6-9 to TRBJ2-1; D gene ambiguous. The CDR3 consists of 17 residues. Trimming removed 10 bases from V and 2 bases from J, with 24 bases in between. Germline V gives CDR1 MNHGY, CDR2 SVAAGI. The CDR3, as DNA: TGTGCCACGCTCACGGGTGCAAATTTGAGCCCCTACAATGAGCAGTTCTTC. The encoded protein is CATLTGANLSPYNEQFF.

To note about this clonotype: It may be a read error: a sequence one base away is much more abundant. The CDR3 DNA sequence: TGTGCCAGCTCACCTTCAGGGGGGGAGACTGAAGCTTCCTTT. It codes for CASSPSGGETEASF. J is TRBJ1-1 and V is TRBV18, with 7 bases fitting TRBD1. From germline, CDR1 is KGHSH and CDR2 LQKENI. This CDR3 region has 14 residues.

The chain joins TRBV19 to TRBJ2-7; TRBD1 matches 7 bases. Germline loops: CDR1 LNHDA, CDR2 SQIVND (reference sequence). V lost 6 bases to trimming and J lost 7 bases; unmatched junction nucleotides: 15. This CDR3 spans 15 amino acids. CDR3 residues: CASSNLNRGQWEQYF. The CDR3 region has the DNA TGTGCCAGTAGCAATCTCAACAGGGGTCAATGGGAGCAGTACTTC.

CDR3: CATSDVSGGSADTQYF. The CDR3 coding sequence is TGTGCCACCAGTGATGTGTCCGGCGGGAGCGCAGATACGCAGTATTTT. The chain joins TRBV24-1 to TRBJ2-3; 7 nucleotides line up with TRBD2. CDR3 size: 16 residues. Germline V gene sequence: CDR1 KGHDR, CDR2 SFDVKD. V shed 3 bases and J 4 bases; nucleotides not matched to a gene: 9.

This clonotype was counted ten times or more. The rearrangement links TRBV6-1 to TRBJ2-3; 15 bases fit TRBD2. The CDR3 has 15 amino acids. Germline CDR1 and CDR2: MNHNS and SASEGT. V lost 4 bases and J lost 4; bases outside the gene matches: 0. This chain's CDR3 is CASSGTSGGADTQYF. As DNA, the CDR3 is TGTGCCAGCAGTGGGACTAGCGGGGGGGCAGATACGCAGTATTTT.

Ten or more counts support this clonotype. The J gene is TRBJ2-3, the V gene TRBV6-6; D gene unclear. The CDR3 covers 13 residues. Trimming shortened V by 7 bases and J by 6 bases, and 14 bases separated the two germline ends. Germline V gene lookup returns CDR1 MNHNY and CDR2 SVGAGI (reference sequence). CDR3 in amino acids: CASKTDNTDTQYF. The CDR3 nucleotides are TGTGCCAGCAAAACCGACAACACTGATACGCAGTATTTT.